This TCR beta chain was found in a study of T-cell memory formation after mild COVID-19. This CDR3 is 15 amino acids long. Trimming removed 3 bases from V and 0 bases from J, with 9 bases in between. Germline lookup yields CDR1 LGHDT and CDR2 YNNKEL (reference sequence). A 5'RACE reaction primed in the constant segment made cDNA libraries of TCR alpha and TCR beta, and these carried sample barcodes and UMIs. TCRdb itself ran the 5' RACE reads through MiXCR, one entry per CDR3 protein. The data show about 600,000 distinct CDR3 sequences, less than 25% seen once. The chain employs TRBV3-1 and TRBJ1-5; perhaps TRBD1 as D (5 bases). The origin of this receptor is an adult woman who had mild COVID-19 (a few samples of this study predate the infection). Cell type and time point are not known. Sequencing used PBMCs or a T cell subset sorted from them (not recorded which). For the CDR3, the DNA is TGTGCCAGCAGCCAGGGACGGAGTAGCAATCAGCCCCAGCATTTT. Protein: CASSQGRSSNQPQHF.